The TCR beta chain described here comes from a study of blood T cell repertoires in COVID-19. Study in general: COVID-19 samples, acute and convalescent, were from the United States, Italy and Spain.

Looked up from germline, CDR1 is SEHNR and CDR2 is FQNEAQ (reference sequence). V was shortened by 3 bases and J by 5 bases, with 22 bases between the two germline ends. This CDR3 spans 17 amino acids. Assay: immunoSEQ multiplex PCR; the TCRdb copy retains only in-frame clones and omits some. The sample holds fewer than 250,000 clones, under 85% seen once. Participants spanned ages roughly 18 to 90 years and resided in 20 to 25 US areas. This clone was seen a handful of times. The sample consisted of PBMCs or T cells enriched from blood (not recorded which). The rearrangement uses TRBV7-9 and TRBJ2-5, with D tentatively TRBD2 (6 bases). This receptor was obtained from a man in his sixties who had recovered from COVID-19. In nucleotides, the CDR3 is TGTGCCAGCAGCTTGGGCACCGGCGGCGGGGCTGGTGAGACCCAGTACTTC. It is translated as CASSLGTGGGAGETQYF.